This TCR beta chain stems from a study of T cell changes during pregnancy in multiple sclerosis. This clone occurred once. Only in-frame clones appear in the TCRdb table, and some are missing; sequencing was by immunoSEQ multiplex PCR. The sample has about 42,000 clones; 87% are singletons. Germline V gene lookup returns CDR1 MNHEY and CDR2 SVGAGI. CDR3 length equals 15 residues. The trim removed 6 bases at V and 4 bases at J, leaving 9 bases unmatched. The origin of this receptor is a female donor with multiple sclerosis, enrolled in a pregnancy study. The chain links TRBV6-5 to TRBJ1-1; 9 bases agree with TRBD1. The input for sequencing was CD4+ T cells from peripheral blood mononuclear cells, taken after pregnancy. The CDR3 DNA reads TGTGCCAGCAGAAAACAGGGGGCGGAGCCCACTGAAGCTTTCTTT. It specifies CASRKQGAEPTEAFF.